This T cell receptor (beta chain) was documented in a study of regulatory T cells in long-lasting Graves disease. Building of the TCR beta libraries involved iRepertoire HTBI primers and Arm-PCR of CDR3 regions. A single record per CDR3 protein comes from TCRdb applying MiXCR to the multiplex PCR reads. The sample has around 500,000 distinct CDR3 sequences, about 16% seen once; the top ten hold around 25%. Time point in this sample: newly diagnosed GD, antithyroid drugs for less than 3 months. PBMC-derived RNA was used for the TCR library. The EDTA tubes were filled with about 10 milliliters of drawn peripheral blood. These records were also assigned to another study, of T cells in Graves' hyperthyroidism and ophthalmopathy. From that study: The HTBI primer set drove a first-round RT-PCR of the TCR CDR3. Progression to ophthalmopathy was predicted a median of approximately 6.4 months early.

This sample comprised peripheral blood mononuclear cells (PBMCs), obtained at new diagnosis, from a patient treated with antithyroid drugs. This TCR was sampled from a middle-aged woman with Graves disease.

CDR3 in amino acids: CASSPRPGTGAFNQPQHF. The CDR3 DNA reads TGTGCCAGTAGTCCTAGGCCCGGGACAGGGGCGTTCAATCAGCCCCAGCATTTT. The chain combines TRBV19 with TRBJ1-5, with 10 bases identical to TRBD1. CDR3 size: 18 residues. Looked up from germline, CDR1 is LNHDA and CDR2 is SQIVND (reference sequence). The ends lost 5 bases at V and 3 bases at J; junction bases unmatched: 13. Drawing the rest from reference TRBV19 and TRBJ1-5, the complete variable domain is DGGITQSPKYLFRKEGQNVTLSCEQNLNHDAMYWYRQDPGQGLRLIYYSQIVNDFQKGDIAEGYSVSREKKESFPLTVTSAQKNPTAFYLCASSPRPGTGAFNQPQHFGDGTRLSIL.